Presented here are 11 T cell receptor beta chains from one specimen sequenced in a study of cytomegalovirus exposure and HLA in healthy donors. A multiplex PCR was run with 60 Vbeta primers and 13 Jbeta primers. This table comes from immunoSEQ multiplex PCR, and its TCRdb copy is limited to in-frame clones, with some not included. There are about 95,000 clones in the sample; roughly 79% occur only once, and roughly 4% lies in the top ten. Input material: PBMCs. These receptors were collected from a woman in her 70s in good health and CMV-seropositive.

The chain is built from TRBV2 and TRBJ1-2; D is undetermined. The CDR3 extends over 13 amino acids. Deletions cut 6 bases from V and 0 bases from J, with 8 bases between. Germline CDR1 and CDR2: SNHLY and FYNNEI. CDR3 residues: CASRSPTNYGYTF. The CDR3 bases are TGTGCCAGCAGGTCGCCTACTAACTATGGCTACACCTTC. Using reference TRBV2 and TRBJ1-2 for the parts outside the CDR3, the full variable domain is EPEVTQTPSHQVTQMGQEVILRCVPISNHLYFYWYRQILGQKVEFLVSFYNNEISEKSEIFDDQFSVERPDGSNFTLKIRSTKLEDSAMYFCASRSPTNYGYTFGSGTRLTVV.

V usage is TRBV19 and J usage is TRBJ2-2; weak D call: TRBD2 (6 bases). The CDR3 contains 16 residues. CDR1 and CDR2 from the germline V gene are LNHDA and SQIVND (reference sequence). Trimming took 0 bases from V and 5 from J, leaving 13 bases between them. The CDR3 reads CASSIDVGRRTGELFF. The CDR3 coding sequence is TGTGCCAGTAGTATAGATGTAGGGAGGCGGACCGGGGAGCTGTTTTTT.

This clone was seen only a few times. The genes are TRBV19 and TRBJ1-1; 7 bases map to TRBD1. Germline assignment: CDR1 LNHDA and CDR2 SQIVND (reference sequence). With V trimmed by 4 bases and J by 3 bases, 8 bases remained unmatched. The CDR3 is 15 amino acids. CDR3 bases: TGTGCCAGTAGTACTAGACAGGGATGGGACACTGAAGCTTTCTTT. Protein sequence: CASSTRQGWDTEAFF.

This chain uses TRBV19 with TRBJ2-5; TRBD2 aligns across 9 bases. V gave up 5 bases and J gave up 0 bases; unmatched junction bases: 13. The CDR3 is made up of 18 amino acids. Germline V gene lookup returns CDR1 LNHDA and CDR2 SQIVND (reference sequence). In DNA, the CDR3 is TGTGCCAGTAGTCGATCAACCGGACTAGCGTCGTACCAAGAGACCCAGTACTTC. Protein sequence: CASSRSTGLASYQETQYF.

The V call is TRBV5-6, the J call TRBJ1-1; tentatively, D is TRBD1 (6 bases). Germline CDR1 reads SGHDT; CDR2 reads YYEEEE. V was pared by 2 bases and J by 0 bases, with 11 bases between. The CDR3 is 15 residues long. DNA of the CDR3: TGTGCCAGCAGCTTACAGGGTAATATGAACACTGAAGCTTTCTTT. It is translated as CASSLQGNMNTEAFF.

DNA for the CDR3: TGTGCCAGCAAGACGGGAGGAGCCTACAATGAGCAGTTCTTC. Amino acids: CASKTGGAYNEQFF. The chain links TRBV6-5 to TRBJ2-1, with 7 bases lining up with TRBD2. Germline CDR1 reads MNHEY; CDR2 reads SVGAGI. The CDR3 runs 14 residues. The trim removed 7 bases at V and 2 bases at J, leaving 5 bases unmatched.

The chain couples TRBV10-1 to TRBJ2-1; tentative D call: TRBD2 (5 bases). V lost 2 bases, J lost 5 bases, and 13 bases lay in between. In germline, CDR1 is WNHNN, CDR2 SYGVQD (reference sequence). The CDR3 has 15 amino acids. The CDR3 coding sequence is TGCGCCAGCAGTGAGCCCCCCCGCGGGCACAATGAGCAGTTCTTC. This sequence encodes CASSEPPRGHNEQFF.

This clone was observed a few times. The CDR3 DNA is TGTGCCAGCAGTCCCGGGACAGTGAATAATCAGCCCCAGCATTTT. Encoded protein: CASSPGTVNNQPQHF. The chain joins TRBV6-6 to TRBJ1-5; TRBD1 aligns across 7 bases. Per germline, CDR1 MNHNY and CDR2 SVGAGI (reference sequence). Germline trimming cut 5 bases from V and 4 bases from J; bases unmatched to any gene: 8. This CDR3 comprises 15 residues.

This rearrangement joins TRBV19 to TRBJ1-1; D remains unclear. With 1 base removed from V and 4 bases from J, the gap between germline ends came to 7 bases. This CDR3 is built from 13 residues. Per the germline V gene, CDR1 is LNHDA and CDR2 is SQIVND (reference sequence). In DNA form, the CDR3 reads TGTGCCAGTAGTATAGCAACAGCCACTGAAGCTTTCTTT. Its protein is CASSIATATEAFF.

This clone has just a few counts. The rearrangement joins TRBV9 to TRBJ2-1; 13 bases agree with TRBD2. Per the germline V gene, CDR1 is SGDLS and CDR2 is YYNGEE. The CDR3 totals 15 residues. V was clipped by 4 bases and J by 6 bases; unmatched bases: 4. CDR3 residues: CASSSTSGRANEQFF. CDR3 DNA: TGTGCCAGCAGCAGTACTAGCGGGAGGGCCAATGAGCAGTTCTTC.

The chain links TRBV29-1 to TRBJ2-3; D gene uncertain. V lost 0 bases and J lost 2, with 12 bases in between. This CDR3 is built from 15 residues. Germline V gene data show CDR1 as SQVTM and CDR2 as ANQGSEA. The DNA of the CDR3 is TGCAGCGTTGAAGACCCACGAGGTTTCACAGATACGCAGTATTTT. This gives the protein CSVEDPRGFTDTQYF.